The rows below give T cell receptor beta chains drawn from one sample of a study of PD-1 blockade in mismatch repair-deficient tumors. Libraries were prepared by immunoSEQ multiplex PCR; TCRdb keeps only in-frame clonotypes and omits some of them. The data contain more than 50,000 clones, about 91% of them singletons. The specimen comprised peripheral blood, sampled 52 weeks after starting pembrolizumab. The receptor set was obtained from an adult with mismatch repair-deficient cancer. Both conserved end residues are part of each CDR3. Fields, in order: clone size, V gene, J gene, D gene, CDR3 protein, CDR3 DNA. A D gene is named only where the DNA matches it firmly. Only part of the rows carry a size: once, few, many, or a class if the clone is expanded.

>NA|TRBV7-2|TRBJ1-1|NA
CASSLSRRGEAFF
TGTGCCAGCAGCTTAAGTCGGCGGGGGGAAGCTTTCTTT
>few|TRBV2|TRBJ1-2|TRBD1
CASSRTGEEGYTF
TGTGCCAGCAGTAGAACAGGGGAGGAGGGCTACACCTTC
>NA|TRBV4-1|TRBJ1-1|NA
CASSQVGGSPEAFF
TGCGCCAGCAGCCAAGTTGGAGGGTCCCCTGAAGCTTTCTTT
>NA|TRBV7-9|TRBJ2-3|NA
CASSPPLAYSTDTQYF
TGTGCCAGCAGCCCGCCCCTAGCGTATTCCACAGATACGCAGTATTTT
>NA|TRBV5-1|TRBJ2-7|TRBD1
CASSTGTGRVDEQYF
TGCGCCAGCAGCACCGGGACAGGGAGGGTCGACGAGCAGTACTTC
>NA|TRBV5-1|TRBJ1-2|NA
CASSLGRTQRPEGYTF
TGCGCCAGCAGCTTGGGGCGAACACAGAGGCCCGAAGGCTACACCTTC
>NA|TRBV19|TRBJ2-1|TRBD2
CASSGGTSGRASYNEQFF
TGTGCCAGTAGTGGGGGGACTAGCGGGAGGGCCTCCTACAATGAGCAGTTCTTC
>NA|TRBV6-1|TRBJ1-2|NA
CASSEWVGATYGYTF
TGTGCCAGCAGTGAATGGGTTGGGGCAACCTATGGCTACACCTTC
>NA|TRBV15|TRBJ1-1|NA
CATSRDGTEAFF
TGTGCCACCAGCAGAGACGGGACTGAAGCTTTCTTT
>NA|TRBV4-3|TRBJ1-3|NA
CASSQGPTGSPGNTIYF
TGCGCCAGCAGCCAAGGCCCCACGGGCTCGCCCGGAAACACCATATATTTT
>NA|TRBV4-1|TRBJ2-5|TRBD1
CASRGTGGLETQYF
TGCGCCAGCCGCGGGACAGGGGGCTTGGAGACCCAGTACTTC
>NA|TRBV29-1|TRBJ2-1|NA
CSAPDLNEQFF
TGCAGCGCCCCGGACCTCAATGAGCAGTTCTTC
>NA|TRBV29-1|TRBJ2-3|TRBD1
CSVEDRQGSTDTQYF
TGCAGCGTTGAAGATAGACAGGGGAGCACAGATACGCAGTATTTT
>NA|TRBV28|TRBJ1-5|TRBD1
CASQETGGYNQPQHF
TGTGCCAGCCAGGAAACAGGGGGTTACAATCAGCCCCAGCATTTT
>NA|TRBV2|TRBJ2-6|NA
CASRQKGPSGANVLTF
TGTGCCAGCAGACAGAAAGGGCCCTCTGGGGCCAACGTCCTGACTTTC
>NA|TRBV7-3|TRBJ1-1|NA
CASSLTGRNTEAFF
TGTGCCAGCAGCTTAACTGGGAGGAACACTGAAGCTTTCTTT
>NA|TRBV7-9|TRBJ1-5|NA
CASSRGGNQPQHF
TGTGCCAGCAGCAGAGGGGGCAATCAGCCCCAGCATTTT
>NA|TRBV13|TRBJ2-1|TRBD1
CASSLVGTGGANEQFF
TGTGCCAGCAGCTTAGTTGGGACAGGGGGGGCCAATGAGCAGTTCTTC
>NA|TRBV13|TRBJ1-2|NA
CASSLPSGPQQDYGYTF
TGTGCCAGCAGCTTGCCTTCTGGGCCGCAGCAGGACTATGGCTACACCTTC
>NA|TRBV7-8|TRBJ2-1|NA
CASSLAVSYNEQFF
TGTGCCAGCAGCTTAGCGGTCTCCTACAATGAGCAGTTCTTC
>NA|TRBV5-1|TRBJ2-4|TRBD1
CASSWGTGGNIQYF
TGCGCCAGCAGCTGGGGGACAGGGGGAAACATTCAGTACTTC
>few|TRBV14|TRBJ2-7|NA
CASSLGAIIYEQYF
TGTGCCAGCAGCCTAGGGGCGATTATCTACGAGCAGTACTTC
>NA|TRBV21-1|TRBJ2-5|NA
CASIIPETQYF
TGTGCCAGCATTATACCGGAGACCCAGTACTTC
>NA|TRBV4-3|TRBJ2-7|NA
CASSQVETGLDEQYF
TGCGCCAGCAGCCAAGTTGAAACAGGGCTGGACGAGCAGTACTTC
>once|TRBV7-2|TRBJ1-4|NA
CASSLGIYNEKLFF
TGTGCCAGCAGCCTCGGGATTTATAATGAAAAACTGTTTTTT
>once|TRBV9|TRBJ2-7|TRBD2
CASSAGTSYYEQYF
TGTGCCAGCAGCGCCGGGACTAGCTATTACGAGCAGTACTTC
>NA|TRBV5-4|TRBJ2-1|NA
CASSPPYGSYNEQFF
TGTGCCAGCAGCCCGCCGTACGGCTCCTACAATGAGCAGTTCTTC
>NA|TRBV11-2|TRBJ2-3|TRBD2
CASSGRTSGSTDTQYF
TGTGCCAGCAGCGGCCGGACTAGCGGGAGCACAGATACGCAGTATTTT
>NA|TRBV27|TRBJ1-2|NA
CASSRSGASYGYTF
TGTGCCAGCAGCCGAAGTGGGGCTTCCTATGGCTACACCTTC
>NA|TRBV7-2|TRBJ2-1|NA
CASSFYNEQFF
TGTGCCAGCAGCTTTTACAATGAGCAGTTCTTC
>NA|TRBV6-5|TRBJ2-7|NA
CASSSRGGVTYEQYF
TGTGCCAGCAGTTCTAGGGGGGGGGTTACCTACGAGCAGTACTTC
>few|TRBV4-2|TRBJ2-7|NA
CASSPEGRAVLYEQYF
TGTGCCAGCAGCCCGGAGGGCAGGGCCGTCCTCTACGAGCAGTACTTC
>NA|TRBV27|TRBJ1-2|NA
CASSFSGPGPSYGYTF
TGTGCCAGCAGTTTTTCGGGGCCTGGGCCCTCTTATGGCTACACCTTC
>NA|TRBV7-9|TRBJ2-1|NA
CASKDGPSSYNEQFF
TGTGCCAGCAAGGACGGGCCGAGCTCCTACAATGAGCAGTTCTTC
>NA|TRBV13|TRBJ2-7|TRBD2
CASSPGGSGRYEQYF
TGTGCCAGCAGCCCGGGTGGTAGCGGGAGATACGAGCAGTACTTC
>few|TRBV7-9|TRBJ2-7|TRBD2
CASSFSGTSGSYEQYF
TGTGCCAGCAGCTTCTCCGGGACTAGCGGCTCCTACGAGCAGTACTTC